The 14 T cell receptor beta chains in this list originate from one sample, sequenced in a study of T cells in Graves' hyperthyroidism and ophthalmopathy. Researchers amplified the TCR beta CDR3 regions from RNA transcripts. The HTBI primer set was used in a first-round RT-PCR of the TCR CDR3. TCRdb reprocessed the multiplex PCR reads via MiXCR and lists one record per CDR3 protein. The sample shows hundreds of thousands of distinct CDR3 sequences, 14% of them seen only once. Sequencing was carried out using blood. The receptors shown here come from a woman aged 40 to 49 with Graves' hyperthyroidism.

The table lists this clonotype with many counts. This sequence joins TRBV2 and TRBJ2-3; a weak D match, TRBD1 (6 bases). The CDR3 has 12 amino acids. V was shortened by 7 bases and J by 5 bases, with 10 bases between the two germline ends. In germline, CDR1 is SNHLY, CDR2 FYNNEI. This CDR3 is CASKDSRDTQYF. The CDR3 bases are TGTGCCAGCAAGGACAGCCGAGATACGCAGTATTTT.

This clonotype has a count of ten or more. The V gene is TRBV10-3, the J gene TRBJ2-3; 8 bases line up with TRBD2. The V gene's germline CDR1 is ENHRY and CDR2 SYGVKD. The CDR3 contains 16 residues. V trimming: 7 bases; J trimming: 2 bases; junction bases outside the gene matches: 11. CDR3 DNA: TGTGCCATCAAAGCGGGAGCCCAATCCCCCACAGATACGCAGTATTTT. This gives the protein CAIKAGAQSPTDTQYF.

This clonotype was counted many times. The chain joins TRBV7-2 to TRBJ2-3; TRBD2 aligns across 11 bases. This CDR3 is 16 amino acids long. CDR1 and CDR2 from the germline V gene are SGHTA and FQGNSA. V dropped 5 bases and J dropped 0; count of bases not matched to a gene: 4. CDR3 residues: CASSRRTSGSTDTQYF. The CDR3 DNA reads as TGTGCCAGCAGCCGTCGGACTAGCGGGAGCACAGATACGCAGTATTTT.

This clonotype appeared a few times. The chain has TRBV10-3 and TRBJ1-1; D is perhaps TRBD1 (5 bases). The CDR3 has 18 amino acids. Germline V CDR1 and CDR2: ENHRY, SYGVKD. Deletions cut 0 bases from V and 4 bases from J, with 21 bases between. CDR3: CAISESMAGNPRGTEAFF. The CDR3 DNA is TGTGCCATCAGTGAGTCGATGGCAGGGAACCCGAGAGGCACTGAAGCTTTCTTT.

This clonotype occurred many times. The DNA of the CDR3 is TGTGCCAGTAGGGGCACAGGGGGGGTTACTGAAGCTTTCTTT. This sequence encodes CASRGTGGVTEAFF. The rearrangement joins TRBV19 to TRBJ1-1, with 8 bases lining up with TRBD1. CDR3 length: 14 residues. Germline CDR1 is LNHDA and CDR2 is SQIVND (reference sequence). V shed 6 bases, J shed 5 bases, and the junction held 8 bases outside the gene matches.

This clonotype was observed at least ten times. This rearrangement joins TRBV7-2 to TRBJ2-7; 7 bases fit TRBD1. The germline V gene has CDR1 SGHTA and CDR2 FQGNSA. The J segment lost 0 bases and the V segment lost 5 bases, leaving 7 bases of the junction unmatched. The CDR3 sequence is 15 residues long. CDR3 sequence reads: CASSLKGDSSYEQYF. The CDR3 DNA follows: TGTGCCAGCAGCCTCAAAGGGGACAGCTCCTACGAGCAGTACTTC.

This clonotype was detected ten times or more. The V call is TRBV5-1, the J call TRBJ2-7; D possibly corresponds to TRBD1 (6 bases). Germline V lookup: CDR1 SGHRS, CDR2 YFSETQ. Deletions cut 1 base from V and 3 bases from J, with 11 bases between. The CDR3 has 14 residues. DNA for the CDR3: TGCGCCAGCAGCTTGACAGGGTTGAACTACGAGCAGTACTTC. This codes for CASSLTGLNYEQYF. Looking up the rest from reference TRBV5-1 and TRBJ2-7 gives the full variable domain: KAGVTQTPRYLIKTRGQQVTLSCSPISGHRSVSWYQQTPGQGLQFLFEYFSETQRNKGNFPGRFSGRQFSNSRSEMNVSTLELGDSALYLCASSLTGLNYEQYFGPGTRLTVT.

V usage is TRBV20-1 and J usage is TRBJ1-5; D is undetermined. Germline CDR1 is DFQATT and CDR2 is SNEGSKA (reference sequence). Trimming removed 0 bases at V and 0 bases at J, with 6 bases between. The CDR3 spans 14 residues. The DNA for the CDR3 is TGCAGTGCTAGAGATCCCTATAGCAATCAGCCCCAGCATTTT. It encodes CSARDPYSNQPQHF.

This clonotype was counted many times. The rearrangement uses TRBV6-2 or TRBV6-3 and TRBJ2-5; 7 nucleotides agree with TRBD1. Looked up from germline, CDR1 is MNHEY and CDR2 is SVGEGT. CDR3 length: 17 residues. V lost 2 bases and J lost 5; bases outside the gene matches: 14. CDR3 in DNA: TGTGCCAGCAGTTACCCCACAGGGGCCGGGGTGTTGGAGACCCAGTACTTC. Translated: CASSYPTGAGVLETQYF.

To note about this clonotype: A clone one base away is much larger, so this may be a read error. The chain combines TRBV20-1 with TRBJ2-5; TRBD1 might be the D (6 bases). Germline-derived CDR1 and CDR2 are DFQATT and SNEGSKA (reference sequence). This CDR3 is built from 14 residues. V lost 4 bases, J lost 6 bases, and 18 bases lay in between. For the CDR3, the DNA is TGCAGTGCTATAGACAGGACGGGCGGACAGACCCAGTACTTC. Amino acids: CSAIDRTGGQTQYF.

The table lists this clonotype with many counts. The chain carries TRBV28 and TRBJ1-1; no clear D. The germline V gene encodes CDR1 MDHEN and CDR2 SYDVKM. The CDR3 length is 15 residues. Trimming removed 6 bases at V and 1 base at J, with 15 bases between. The CDR3 protein is CASRPRTFKNTEAFF. The CDR3 DNA reads TGTGCCAGCAGACCACGGACCTTCAAGAACACTGAAGCTTTCTTT.

A note on this clonotype: A much larger clone lies one base from this, so it may be a read error. The rearrangement joins TRBV2 to TRBJ1-4, with 8 bases aligning to TRBD1. Germline V gene lookup returns CDR1 SNHLY and CDR2 FYNNEI. This CDR3 spans 12 amino acids. V was clipped by 6 bases and J by 10 bases; unmatched bases: 4. The CDR3 here is CASSPDRGKLFF. CDR3 coding DNA: TGTGCCAGCAGCCCCGACAGGGGAAAACTGTTTTTT.

This clonotype was picked up many times. The chain is built from TRBV5-1 and TRBJ2-2, with D tentatively TRBD2 (6 bases). Trimming took off 1 base at V and 1 base at J, with 26 bases between the two ends. CDR1 is SGHRS and CDR2 is YFSETQ in the germline V gene. The CDR3 has 21 amino acids. In DNA form, the CDR3 reads TGCGCCAGCAGCTTGCCTAAGGTGATAGCGGAGAACCTCAAGAACACCGGGGAGCTGTTTTTT. Translated, it gives CASSLPKVIAENLKNTGELFF.

V is TRBV4-1 and J is TRBJ1-5; D unresolved. The CDR3 is 15 amino acids. Germline CDR1 and CDR2: MGHRA and YSYEKL. With 0 bases removed from V and 9 bases from J, the gap between germline ends came to 15 bases. CDR3 residues: CASSQDPYPSGPQHF. The CDR3 region has the DNA TGCGCCAGCAGCCAAGATCCGTATCCCTCGGGGCCCCAGCATTTT.